The T cell receptor beta chain described here comes from a study of blood T cells in healthy people across ages. The CDR3 consists of 18 residues. Germline V gene data show CDR1 as DFQATT and CDR2 as SNEGSKA (reference sequence). V was clipped by 7 bases and J by 0 bases; unmatched bases: 16. Primers used in a second PCR of roughly 6 to 12 cycles were a sample-barcoded 5' primer and a J-beta primer mix. A tag from a template-switch adaptor with 12 random nucleotides marked each cDNA molecule. TCRdb re-derived calls from the 5' RACE reads in MiXCR, one entry per CDR3 protein. The sample lists about 840,000 distinct CDR3 sequences, about 29% occurring once. These data are also associated with another study on T cells of mothers and their children.

The specimen sequenced was blood. The chain recombines TRBV20-1 with TRBJ1-5; 9 bases are a match to TRBD1. This TCR was sampled from a woman between 40 and 50 years old in good health. Here the CDR3 DNA reads TGCAGTGTATCTATGTTGGGACAGGGCGGCTATAGCAATCAGCCCCAGCATTTT. It is translated as CSVSMLGQGGYSNQPQHF.